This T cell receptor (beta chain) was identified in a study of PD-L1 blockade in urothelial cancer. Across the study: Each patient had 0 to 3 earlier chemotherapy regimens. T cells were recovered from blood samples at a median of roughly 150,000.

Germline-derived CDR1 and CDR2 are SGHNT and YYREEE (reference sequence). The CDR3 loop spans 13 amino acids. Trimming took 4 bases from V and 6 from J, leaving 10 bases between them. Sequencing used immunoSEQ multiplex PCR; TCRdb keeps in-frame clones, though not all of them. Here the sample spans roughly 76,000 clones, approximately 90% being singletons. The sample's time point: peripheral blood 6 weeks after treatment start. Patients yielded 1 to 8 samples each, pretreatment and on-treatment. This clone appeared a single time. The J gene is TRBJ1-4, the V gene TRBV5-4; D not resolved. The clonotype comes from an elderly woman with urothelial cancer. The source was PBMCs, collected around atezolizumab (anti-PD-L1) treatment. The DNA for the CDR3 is TGTGCCAGCAGCGCTGGACTGCATGAAAAACTGTTTTTT. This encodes CASSAGLHEKLFF.